This section outlines one T cell receptor (beta chain) sequence together with its context. These data are taken from a study of blood T cell repertoires in COVID-19. As for the study in general: Collection of acute and convalescent COVID-19 samples took place in the United States, Italy and Spain.

Authors' methods: Amplified reference gene primers provided the basis for estimating nucleated cell counts. Method: immunoSEQ multiplex PCR; TCRdb's copy keeps in-frame clones and lacks some. The V and J calls and clone size come from that table; D and trimming were worked out from the DNA. The table lists approximately 210,000 clones, more than 70% of them singletons. Germline V gene sequence: CDR1 MNHNY, CDR2 SVGAGI (reference sequence). The CDR3 spans 15 residues. The V and J ends lost 4 bases and 2 bases respectively, with 14 bases between them. This sequence originates from a woman aged 45-65 years with acute or convalescent COVID-19. The chain couples TRBV6-6 to TRBJ2-5; D possibly corresponds to TRBD1 (7 bases). The sequencing sample was made of peripheral blood. The CDR3 protein is CASSSAGGKQETQYF. The CDR3 DNA follows: TGTGCCAGCAGTTCGGCAGGGGGGAAGCAAGAGACCCAGTACTTC.